The sequence of this TCR beta chain was determined in a study of response to subunit inactivated influenza vaccine. A word on this clonotype: Antigen specificity is unknown.

CDR1 is SNHLY and CDR2 is FYNNEI in the germline V gene. This CDR3 is 16 amino acids long. With 1 base clipped from V and 8 bases from J, the junction kept 12 bases outside the gene matches. Study conclusions and caveats: The authors suggested that few new T cells are recruited per seasonal influenza vaccination.

Using its own MiXCR run on the RT-PCR reads, TCRdb lists one record per CDR3 protein. The sample has just over 300,000 distinct CDR3 sequences; less than 25% are singletons. Material: PBMCs from blood, obtained 21 months after vaccination. The chain employs TRBV2 and TRBJ2-3, with 7 bases that match TRBD2. The source of this sequence is a man between 50 and 75 years old who received an inactivated influenza vaccine. The CDR3 spells CASSEGLAAGEGTQYF. In DNA form, the CDR3 reads TGTGCCAGCAGTGAAGGGCTAGCGGCCGGTGAAGGTACGCAGTATTTT.